This record covers a single TCR beta chain. Peripheral blood, roughly 11 milliliters per donor, was collected. Each sample provided at least 5 micrograms of extracted total RNA. CDR1 and CDR2 from the germline V gene are LGHDT and YNNKEL (reference sequence). The CDR3 spans 15 residues. A sample-barcoded 5' primer and a J-beta primer mix were used in a second PCR of roughly 7 to 12 cycles. Template switching added a 12-random-nucleotide identifier to every cDNA molecule. TCRdb re-called the 5' RACE reads with MiXCR, one entry per CDR3 protein. The data show about 900,000 distinct CDR3 sequences, roughly 43% seen once. The data originate from a study of blood T cells in healthy people across ages.

The sample consisted of blood. The receptor was isolated from a man younger than 45 in good health. The chain recombines TRBV3-1 with TRBJ2-1, with TRBD2 as a possible D gene (6 bases). Judging by the DNA end, TRBJ2-7 fits better; the J call may be wrong. As DNA, the CDR3 is TGTGCCAGCAGCCATGGGTCTAGCGAGGTTAACGAGCAGTACTTC. Residues: CASSHGSSEVNEQYF.